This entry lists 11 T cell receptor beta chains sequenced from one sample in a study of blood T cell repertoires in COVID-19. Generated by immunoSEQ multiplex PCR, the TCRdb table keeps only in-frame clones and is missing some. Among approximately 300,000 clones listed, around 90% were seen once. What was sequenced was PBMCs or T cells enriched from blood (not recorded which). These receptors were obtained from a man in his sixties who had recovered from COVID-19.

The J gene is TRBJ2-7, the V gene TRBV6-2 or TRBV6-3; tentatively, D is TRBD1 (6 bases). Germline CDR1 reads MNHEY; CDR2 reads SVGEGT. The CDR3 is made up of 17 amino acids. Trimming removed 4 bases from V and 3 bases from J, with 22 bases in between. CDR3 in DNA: TGTGCCAGCAGTTTCAACCGACAGGAACCCCTTGGCTACGAGCAGTACTTC. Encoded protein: CASSFNRQEPLGYEQYF.

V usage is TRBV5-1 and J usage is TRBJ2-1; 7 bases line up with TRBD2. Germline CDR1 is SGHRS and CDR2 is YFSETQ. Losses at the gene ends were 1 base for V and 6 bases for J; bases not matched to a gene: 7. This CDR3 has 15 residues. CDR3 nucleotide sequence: TGCGCCAGCAGCTTGACGGGAGGTGACCCCAATGAGCAGTTCTTC. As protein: CASSLTGGDPNEQFF.

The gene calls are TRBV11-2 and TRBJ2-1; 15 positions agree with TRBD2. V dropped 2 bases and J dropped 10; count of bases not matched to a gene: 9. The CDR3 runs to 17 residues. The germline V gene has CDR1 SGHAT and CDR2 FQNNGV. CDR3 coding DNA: TGTGCCAGCAGCTTAATTCCGGGACTAGCGGGAGGAATAGAGCAGTTCTTC. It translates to CASSLIPGLAGGIEQFF.

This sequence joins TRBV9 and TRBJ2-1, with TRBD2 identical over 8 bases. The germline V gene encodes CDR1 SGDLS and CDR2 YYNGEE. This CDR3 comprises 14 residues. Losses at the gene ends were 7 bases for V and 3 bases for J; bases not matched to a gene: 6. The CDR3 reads CASSSGLVYNEQFF. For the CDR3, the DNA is TGTGCCAGCTCCTCGGGACTAGTCTACAATGAGCAGTTCTTC.

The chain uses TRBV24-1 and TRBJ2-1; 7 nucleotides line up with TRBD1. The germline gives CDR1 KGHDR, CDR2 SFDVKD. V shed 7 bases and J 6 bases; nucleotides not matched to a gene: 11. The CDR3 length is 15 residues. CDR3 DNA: TGTGCCACCAGCCACACCGGGACAGCCGTCAATGAGCAGTTCTTC. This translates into CATSHTGTAVNEQFF.

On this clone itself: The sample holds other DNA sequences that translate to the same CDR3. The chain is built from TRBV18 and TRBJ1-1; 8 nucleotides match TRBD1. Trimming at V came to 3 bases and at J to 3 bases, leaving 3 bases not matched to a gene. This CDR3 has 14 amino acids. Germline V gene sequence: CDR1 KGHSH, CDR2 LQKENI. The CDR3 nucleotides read TGTGCCAGCTCACCCACGACAGGGGACACTGAAGCTTTCTTT. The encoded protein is CASSPTTGDTEAFF.

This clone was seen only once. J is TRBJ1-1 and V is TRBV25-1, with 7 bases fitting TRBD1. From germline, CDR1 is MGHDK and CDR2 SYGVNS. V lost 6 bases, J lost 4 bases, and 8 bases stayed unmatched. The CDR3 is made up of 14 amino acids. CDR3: CASRSTTGITEAFF. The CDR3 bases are TGTGCCAGCAGGAGTACGACAGGGATCACTGAAGCTTTCTTT.

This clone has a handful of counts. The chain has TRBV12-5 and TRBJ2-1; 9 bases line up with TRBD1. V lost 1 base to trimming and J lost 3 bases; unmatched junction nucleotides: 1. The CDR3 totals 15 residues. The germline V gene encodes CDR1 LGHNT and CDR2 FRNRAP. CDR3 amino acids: CASGLGQGGYNEQFF. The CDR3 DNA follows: TGTGCTAGTGGTTTGGGACAGGGGGGCTACAATGAGCAGTTCTTC.

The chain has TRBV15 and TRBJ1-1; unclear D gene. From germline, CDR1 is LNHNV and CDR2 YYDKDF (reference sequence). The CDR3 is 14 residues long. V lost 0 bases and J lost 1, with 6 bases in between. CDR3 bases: TGTGCCACCAGCAGAGATCTGGCGAACACTGAAGCTTTCTTT. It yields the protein CATSRDLANTEAFF.

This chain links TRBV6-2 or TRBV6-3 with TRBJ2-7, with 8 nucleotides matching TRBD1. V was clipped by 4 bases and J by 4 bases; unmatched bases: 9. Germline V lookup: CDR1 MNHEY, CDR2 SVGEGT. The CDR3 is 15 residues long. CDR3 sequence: CASSSVDRDRYEQYF. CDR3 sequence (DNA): TGTGCCAGCAGTTCGGTGGACAGGGATCGGTACGAGCAGTACTTC.

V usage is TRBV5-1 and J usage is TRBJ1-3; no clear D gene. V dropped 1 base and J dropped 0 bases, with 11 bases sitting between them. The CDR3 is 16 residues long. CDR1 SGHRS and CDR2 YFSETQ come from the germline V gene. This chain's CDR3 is CASSLRGTSSGNTIYF. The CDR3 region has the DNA TGCGCCAGCAGCTTGCGCGGCACTTCCTCTGGAAACACCATATATTTT.